The 27 T cell receptor beta chains given below trace back to one sample, sequenced in a study of technical replicates of blood from a few donors. TCRdb's copy holds only in-frame clones and misses some; the assay was immunoSEQ multiplex PCR. The table lists 55,000 to 75,000 clones, 91% of them singletons. Sequencing used PBMCs. These receptors all come from a human donor in good health. Some clones in this sample may be carry-over from other donors' samples.

The chain couples TRBV30 to TRBJ1-2, with D perhaps matching TRBD1 (5 bases). V was trimmed by 3 bases and J by 3 bases, leaving 17 bases between them. CDR3 length: 15 residues. Per the germline V gene, CDR1 is GTSNPN and CDR2 is SVGIG (reference sequence). DNA for the CDR3: TGTGCCTGGAGACGCCCCTCGGGGGGTCACTATGGCTACACCTTC. It specifies CAWRRPSGGHYGYTF.

The V and J genes are TRBV4-2 and TRBJ2-5, with 11 bases identical to TRBD2. V lost 3 bases to trimming and J lost 4 bases; unmatched junction nucleotides: 7. Germline CDR1 LGHNA, CDR2 YNFKEQ. CDR3 length: 16 residues. The CDR3 protein is CASSQFPLAGGETQYF. The CDR3 DNA follows: TGTGCCAGCAGCCAGTTCCCCCTAGCGGGGGGAGAGACCCAGTACTTC.

The chain recombines TRBV12-5 with TRBJ1-1, with TRBD1 as a possible D gene (5 bases). Germline values: CDR1 LGHNT, CDR2 FRNRAP. V was cut by 6 bases and J by 4 bases, with 15 bases left in between. This CDR3 region has 14 residues. CDR3 coding DNA: TGTGCTAGTGGAACCGGGACTAAAGGCACTGAAGCTTTCTTT. This codes for CASGTGTKGTEAFF.

This chain connects TRBV20-1 to TRBJ1-1, with 7 positions matching TRBD1. Germline CDR1 is DFQATT and CDR2 is SNEGSKA (reference sequence). The length of the CDR3 is 11 residues. The junction had 0 bases not matched to a gene; V was cut back by 4 bases and J by 4 bases. The CDR3 nucleotides read TGCAGTGCTACAGGGGGCACTGAAGCTTTCTTT. Amino acids: CSATGGTEAFF.

The chain links TRBV7-6 to TRBJ1-5; possibly TRBD1 for D (5 bases). This CDR3 region has 13 residues. The V end was cut by 1 base, the J end by 11 bases, with 12 bases between. Germline V lookup: CDR1 SGHVS, CDR2 FNYEAQ. CDR3 bases: TGTGCCAGCAGCTTAGAAGCGGGGCGGGCCCAGCATTTT. It yields the protein CASSLEAGRAQHF.

J is TRBJ1-1 and V is TRBV5-1; 12 bases are a match to TRBD1. This CDR3 is built from 15 residues. The V segment lost 5 bases and the J segment 3 bases; nucleotides outside the gene matches: 5. Germline V gene lookup returns CDR1 SGHRS and CDR2 YFSETQ. The CDR3 region is CASRPGTGGHTEAFF. DNA for the CDR3: TGCGCCAGCAGACCTGGGACAGGGGGCCACACTGAAGCTTTCTTT.

The genes are TRBV7-6 and TRBJ2-5, with D perhaps matching TRBD1 (6 bases). From germline, CDR1 is SGHVS and CDR2 FNYEAQ. V gave up 5 bases and J gave up 5 bases, with 15 bases separating them. This CDR3 comprises 14 residues. CDR3 region: CASSPAGVLETQYF. In nucleotides, the CDR3 is TGTGCCAGCAGCCCGGCAGGGGTATTGGAGACCCAGTACTTC.

The chain links TRBV25-1 to TRBJ1-1; 7 bases align to TRBD1. With 9 bases clipped from V and 5 bases from J, the junction kept 12 bases outside the gene matches. Germline CDR1 reads MGHDK; CDR2 reads SYGVNS. This CDR3 has 14 amino acids. The DNA for the CDR3 is TGTGCCAGTGGAGGGGGCACCTTTAGGACTGAAGCTTTCTTT. Translation gives CASGGGTFRTEAFF. The full variable domain, its missing parts supplied by reference TRBV25-1 and TRBJ1-1, is EADIYQTPRYLVIGTGKKITLECSQTMGHDKMYWYQQDPGMELHLIHYSYGVNSTEKGDLSSESTVSRIRTEHFPLTLESARPSHTSQYLCASGGGTFRTEAFFGQGTRLTVV.

This clone turned up a few times. The CDR3 loop reads CASSLHRDFAYEQYF. CDR3 in DNA: TGTGCCAGCAGCTTGCACCGGGACTTCGCCTACGAGCAGTACTTC. The V and J genes are TRBV11-1 and TRBJ2-7; possibly TRBD2 for D (6 bases). The germline CDR1 and CDR2 sequences are SGHAT and FQDESV (reference sequence). This CDR3 region has 15 residues. Trimming removed 3 bases from V and 2 bases from J, with 14 bases in between.

The V call is TRBV7-7, the J call TRBJ2-7; D unresolved. Per the germline V gene, CDR1 is SSHAT and CDR2 is FNYEAQ (reference sequence). The CDR3 runs to 14 residues. V was cut by 3 bases and J by 0 bases, with 9 bases left in between. CDR3 DNA: TGTGCCAGCAGCTTTTCCAGCGACTCCTACGAGCAGTACTTC. Protein: CASSFSSDSYEQYF.

J is TRBJ2-7 and V is TRBV18; D may be TRBD1 (5 bases). Trimming removed 6 bases at V and 3 bases at J, with 12 bases between. This CDR3 comprises 13 residues. Per the germline V gene, CDR1 is KGHSH and CDR2 is LQKENI. Here the CDR3 reads CASSLDRNYEQYF. CDR3 bases: TGTGCCAGCTCCCTAGACAGAAACTACGAGCAGTACTTC.

The J gene is TRBJ2-1, the V gene TRBV20-1; no clear D. CDR1 is DFQATT and CDR2 is SNEGSKA in the germline V gene (reference sequence). The CDR3 loop spans 11 amino acids. Trimming pared 3 bases from V and 2 bases from J, leaving 2 bases between. CDR3 in DNA: TGCAGTGCTAGCACCTACAATGAGCAGTTCTTC. Encoded protein: CSASTYNEQFF.

This clone occurred a few times. V gene TRBV23-1 combines with J gene TRBJ1-2, with unresolved D. TRBV23-1 is an ORF, with its function uncertain. The CDR3 sequence is 15 residues long. Trimming removed 8 bases from V and 3 bases from J, with 19 bases in between. CDR3 amino acids: CASPPCGFRDYGYTF. The CDR3 DNA follows: TGCGCCAGCCCCCCTTGCGGTTTCCGCGACTATGGCTACACCTTC.

The gene calls are TRBV19 and TRBJ1-5, with D possibly TRBD1 on 5 matching bases. Per germline, CDR1 LNHDA and CDR2 SQIVND (reference sequence). The CDR3 runs to 16 residues. V lost 1 base to trimming and J lost 2 bases, with 12 bases between them. The CDR3 coding sequence is TGTGCCAGTAGTATAGGGCAGGGTTTGGGCAATCAGCCCCAGCATTTT. Its translation: CASSIGQGLGNQPQHF.

This rearrangement joins TRBV13 to TRBJ1-3; D is unclear. V was trimmed by 6 bases and J by 0 bases, leaving 6 bases between them. Germline lookup yields CDR1 PRHDT and CDR2 FYEKMQ (reference sequence). The CDR3 sequence is 13 residues long. The CDR3 bases are TGTGCCAGCAGACGGGTCTCTGGAAACACCATATATTTT. Amino acid sequence: CASRRVSGNTIYF.

This clone is medium-sized within its sample. Other DNA sequences from this sample encode an identical CDR3 as well. The V and J genes are TRBV5-1 and TRBJ2-1; possible D gene TRBD2, 6 bases. Germline CDR1 is SGHRS and CDR2 is YFSETQ. The CDR3 spans 14 residues. Trimming stripped 3 bases from V and 4 bases from J, with 11 bases between. DNA of the CDR3: TGCGCCAGCAGCTCCTCGGGAGCGTACAATGAGCAGTTCTTC. Its protein is CASSSSGAYNEQFF. The variable domain in full, completed from reference TRBV5-1 and TRBJ2-1, reads KAGVTQTPRYLIKTRGQQVTLSCSPISGHRSVSWYQQTPGQGLQFLFEYFSETQRNKGNFPGRFSGRQFSNSRSEMNVSTLELGDSALYLCASSSSGAYNEQFFGPGTRLTVL.

The V and J genes are TRBV9 and TRBJ2-5; no reliable D call. Trimming shortened V by 4 bases and J by 0 bases, and 4 bases separated the two germline ends. CDR1 is SGDLS, CDR2 YYNGEE, per germline. The CDR3 is 12 residues long. The CDR3 nucleotides read TGTGCCAGCAGCCCGTACCAAGAGACCCAGTACTTC. Its translation is CASSPYQETQYF.

This chain joins TRBV10-3 and TRBJ1-1; 8 bases fit TRBD1. The CDR3 consists of 17 residues. The germline V gene encodes CDR1 ENHRY and CDR2 SYGVKD. Germline trimming cut 6 bases from V and 3 bases from J; bases unmatched to any gene: 15. CDR3 DNA sequence: TGTGCCATCAGGATGGCAGGGGGCGTCGGAGGGGACACTGAAGCTTTCTTT. Translating it yields CAIRMAGGVGGDTEAFF.

The gene calls are TRBV7-2 and TRBJ1-5; TRBD1 matches 8 bases. The CDR3 is 15 residues long. The germline gives CDR1 SGHTA, CDR2 FQGNSA. V shed 5 bases, J shed 1 base, and the junction held 4 bases outside the gene matches. CDR3 DNA sequence: TGTGCCAGCAGCGCCAGGGGGCTGAGCAATCAGCCCCAGCATTTT. It translates to CASSARGLSNQPQHF. The full variable domain, its missing parts supplied by reference TRBV7-2 and TRBJ1-5, is GAGVSQSPSNKVTEKGKDVELRCDPISGHTALYWYRQSLGQGLEFLIYFQGNSAPDKSGLPSDRFSAERTGGSVSTLTIQRTQQEDSAVYLCASSARGLSNQPQHFGDGTRLSIL.

CDR3 nucleotide sequence: TGTGCCAGCAGCTCCGGTGCATCAGCTTTCTTT. Amino acid sequence: CASSSGASAFF. This sequence joins TRBV7-2 and TRBJ1-1; D ambiguous. The V gene lost 4 bases and the J gene lost 10 bases, with 10 bases spanning the gap. The CDR3 has 11 residues. CDR1 and CDR2 (germline): SGHTA, FQGNSA. Together with reference TRBV7-2 and TRBJ1-1, the CDR3 gives the full variable domain: GAGVSQSPSNKVTEKGKDVELRCDPISGHTALYWYRQSLGQGLEFLIYFQGNSAPDKSGLPSDRFSAERTGGSVSTLTIQRTQQEDSAVYLCASSSGASAFFGQGTRLTVV.

V gene TRBV6-5 combines with J gene TRBJ2-1; 7 bases line up with TRBD2. Losses at the gene ends were 7 bases for V and 6 bases for J; bases not matched to a gene: 6. CDR1 is MNHEY and CDR2 is SVGAGI in the germline V gene. The CDR3 is 13 amino acids. The CDR3 coding sequence is TGTGCCAGCACCAGGGAGGGTAGCAATGAGCAGTTCTTC. It codes for CASTREGSNEQFF.

The rearrangement joins TRBV29-1 to TRBJ1-2; D might be TRBD1 (6 bases). V was clipped by 4 bases and J by 8 bases, with 14 bases between them. This CDR3 is built from 12 residues. CDR1 SQVTM and CDR2 ANQGSEA come from the germline V gene. The CDR3 spells CSVGGGPKGYTF. The DNA of the CDR3 is TGCAGCGTTGGCGGGGGGCCTAAAGGCTACACCTTC.

This chain links TRBV10-3 with TRBJ2-7, with D perhaps TRBD1 (5 bases). V was clipped by 6 bases and J by 3 bases, with 18 bases between them. Looked up from germline, CDR1 is ENHRY and CDR2 is SYGVKD. This CDR3 is built from 15 residues. CDR3 nucleotide sequence: TGTGCCATCAGCGAAGGTCCAGGGTGGATCTACGAGCAGTACTTC. Translated: CAISEGPGWIYEQYF.

In DNA, the CDR3 is TGCGCCAGCAGCCAAGATACTAGCCCAGATACGCAGTATTTT. Protein sequence: CASSQDTSPDTQYF. The V gene is TRBV4-3, the J gene TRBJ2-3, with TRBD2 as a possible D gene (6 bases). V lost 0 bases and J lost 4, with 8 bases in between. Germline V gene lookup returns CDR1 LGHNA and CDR2 YSLEER. The CDR3 totals 14 residues.

This clone was recorded only once. The V gene is TRBV2, the J gene TRBJ2-7, with a weak D call TRBD2 (5 bases). From germline, CDR1 is SNHLY and CDR2 FYNNEI. This CDR3 is built from 13 residues. CDR3 loop: CAIRTGIGLEQYF. CDR3 DNA: TGTGCTATCAGGACTGGAATCGGGCTCGAGCAGTACTTC.

The chain carries TRBV30 and TRBJ2-6; 7 positions agree with TRBD2. V lost 1 base and J lost 0; bases outside the gene matches: 3. Per germline, CDR1 GTSNPN and CDR2 SVGIG (reference sequence). There are 16 residues in the CDR3. CDR3 amino acids: CAWSGGGSSGANVLTF. CDR3 bases: TGTGCCTGGAGTGGGGGAGGGAGCTCTGGGGCCAACGTCCTGACTTTC.

This chain joins TRBV7-8 and TRBJ2-6, with 7 bases matching TRBD1. The CDR3 consists of 18 residues. J was trimmed by 0 bases and V by 1 base; bases with no gene match: 6. Per germline, CDR1 SGHVS and CDR2 FQNEAQ. The CDR3 coding sequence is TGTGCCAGCAGCTTAGTCCGGGACAGTAACTCTGGGGCCAACGTCCTGACTTTC. This sequence encodes CASSLVRDSNSGANVLTF.